This T cell receptor beta chain was retrieved from a study of control samples from healthy donors and cancer patients. This CDR3 spans 11 amino acids. CDR1 and CDR2 (germline): MGHRA, YSYEKL. Losses at the gene ends were 6 bases for V and 15 bases for J; bases not matched to a gene: 7. This clone was detected a few times. The assay was immunoSEQ multiplex PCR, and TCRdb's table has in-frame clones only and misses some. Among tens of thousands of clones, 85% to 90% were seen once, and the ten largest hold about 9.5%. This rearrangement joins TRBV4-1 to TRBJ2-1; TRBD2 agrees at 8 bases. The sample comprised PBMCs. This receptor was taken from a woman aged 50 to 60 with colorectal cancer. The CDR3 protein is CASRFSGEWFF. Here the CDR3 DNA reads TGCGCCAGCAGGTTTAGCGGGGAGTGGTTCTTC.